The clone carrying this T cell receptor (beta chain) was observed once. Its antigen is as yet unknown. Genomic DNA constituted the template upon which TCR beta VDJ and CDR3 profiling was performed. TCRdb recomputed calls from the reads with MiXCR, one row per CDR3 protein. Of 150,000 to 200,000 distinct CDR3 sequences listed, 50% to 75% are singletons. This record comes from a study of CD8+CD57+ T cells in acquired aplastic anemia. Study-level points and caveats: Common to patients and controls were 25 to 30 CD8+ CDR3 sequences.

The sequence was collected from a human donor with severe aplastic anemia or a healthy control (not recorded which). The sample consisted of sorted CD4+, CD8+, or CD8+CD57+ T cells (not recorded which) from PBMCs.

CDR3 sequence: CASTSWTGRQDTEAFF. The CDR3 DNA sequence: TGTGCCAGCACATCTTGGACAGGCCGGCAGGACACTGAAGCTTTCTTT. This chain joins TRBV5-4 and TRBJ1-1; 7 bases are shared with TRBD1. This CDR3 comprises 16 residues. Trimming removed 6 bases from V and 3 bases from J; junction bases left unmatched: 14. Germline V gives CDR1 SGHNT, CDR2 YYREEE (reference sequence).